This T cell receptor beta chain was captured by sequencing in a study of CD8 T cells in Susac syndrome. An input of about 0.5 to 1 ug of RNA was subjected to reverse transcription using random hexamers. Multiplex immunoSEQ PCR targeted 54 Vbeta and 13 Jbeta TCR beta segments. TCRdb processed the immunoSEQ multiplex PCR reads anew with MiXCR; each CDR3 protein has one entry. The table has almost 450,000 distinct CDR3 sequences, more than 80% seen once. As to this clonotype: Its antigen remains unidentified.

Germline V gene data show CDR1 as ENHRY and CDR2 as SYGVKD. V trimming: 4 bases; J trimming: 4 bases; junction bases outside the gene matches: 2. The CDR3 consists of 15 residues. Overall study results and limits: The study acknowledged a relatively small number of individuals in its TCR sequencing and HLA analysis.

In blood CD8+ and CD4+ T cells, TCR beta underwent sequencing. The authors negatively isolated CD8+ and CD4+ T cells and FACS-enriched TEMRA cells. V is TRBV10-3 and J is TRBJ2-2; TRBD2 matches at 11 bases. What was sequenced was CD8+ T cells from PBMCs. The sequence was obtained from a human donor with multiple sclerosis. CDR3 sequence reads: CAISGLAGTTGELFF. The CDR3 DNA is TGTGCCATCAGTGGACTAGCGGGGACCACCGGGGAGCTGTTTTTT.